This T cell receptor beta chain is from a study of cytomegalovirus exposure and HLA in healthy donors. The study, taken as a whole, reports: According to an earlier analysis, most TCR beta V segments yielded productive rearrangements about 90% or about 30% of the time.

Notes on this clone: As yet, its antigen is unknown.

The CDR3 contains 13 residues. Per the germline V gene, CDR1 is MGHDK and CDR2 is SYGVNS. V was pared by 6 bases and J by 2 bases, with 10 bases between. PCR involved 60 Vbeta and 13 Jbeta primers. Generated by immunoSEQ multiplex PCR, the TCRdb table keeps only in-frame clones and is missing some. Of some 120,000 clones listed, approximately 80% are singletons. The sequence came from a man aged 25-45 years in good health and CMV-seropositive. The V and J genes are TRBV25-1 and TRBJ1-1, with D maybe TRBD1 (5 bases). The sample consisted of PBMCs. The CDR3 bases are TGTGCCAGCAGACAGGTTTTTAACACTGAAGCTTTCTTT. It is translated as CASRQVFNTEAFF.